This TCR beta chain was captured in a study of graft-versus-host responses after intestinal transplantation. Regarding the study as a whole: GvH clonotypes were identified within recipient marrow, with a subset emerging first in ileum or blood.

Profiling relied on immunoSEQ multiplex PCR, and the TCRdb table lists in-frame clones only, not all of them. The sample shows approximately 15,000 clones, about a third of them seen only once. Plates contained about 200,000 CFSE-labeled responder cells and about 200,000 irradiated, violet-dye-labeled stimulator cells. CDR1 is MGHRA and CDR2 is YSYEKL in the germline V gene. The trim removed 0 bases at V and 2 bases at J, leaving 6 bases unmatched. The CDR3 extends over 17 amino acids. This sequence was found in a human patient who received an intestinal transplant. Sample: alloreactive CD8+ T cells from a mixed lymphocyte reaction culture, taken before intestinal transplant. Subset described: CFSE-low proliferating T cells sorted from approximately six-day pre-transplant mixed lymphocyte reaction (GvH or HvG direction). The V and J genes are TRBV4-1 and TRBJ2-1; TRBD2 aligns across 8 bases. CDR3 residues: CASSQDRSGGAYNEQFF. The CDR3 DNA reads TGCGCCAGCAGCCAAGATAGGAGCGGGGGAGCCTACAATGAGCAGTTCTTC.